The TCR beta chain described here comes from a study of shared clonotypes between healthy human individuals (dated by TCRdb to the early 2020s). About the investigation overall: A few men and two women, aged 18 to 49 years, made up the cohort. To estimate repertoire size and how much clonotype sharing occurs between individuals, the study deeply sequenced the blood TCR repertoires of about five healthy adults. Leukapheresis yielded between about 0.94 and 10 billion PBMCs per donor. For each donor, three plates each were used for CD4 naive and CD4 memory, two plates were used for CD8 naive, and one plate was used for CD8 memory. Different laboratories and diverse techniques were used to prepare libraries and sequence TCR repertoires, to increase sequencing depth and limit assay-specific biases. Here is what the overall study found, with its caveats: Only blood was sampled, and tissue TCR repertoires likely differ from those in blood. About 5% of naive CD4, roughly 3.6% of naive CD8, about 2.5% of memory CD4, and roughly 0.4% of memory CD8 clonotypes were shared across a few donors. Estimated clonotype richness was generally larger for naive than for memory subsets. Higher generation probabilities were observed for clonotypes shared by all four sorted-subset donors than for non-shared clonotypes. Incomplete sequencing was indicated by rarefaction of sorted-subset datasets, despite the large sequencing depth. Because the study included only a small number of donors, the genetic and exposure-history diversity represented was limited. Based on pairwise subsampling, the degree of clonotype sharing among donors was expected to be affected by sequencing depth.

The CDR3, from cysteine to phenylalanine, totals 12 residues. Just the 36-base CDR3 DNA is kept, in frame starting at base 1. CDR1 MNHEY and CDR2 SMNVEV were looked up in the germline V gene (reference sequence). Relative to germline, V is 8 bases shorter and J is 4 bases shorter, with 9 bases between their ends. On this clone: Its antigen target is currently unknown. Base qualities are not provided; no much larger clone lies one nucleotide away.

Using the deep immunoSEQ assay, multiplex PCR amplified TCR CDR3 regions from genomic DNA. Extracted genomic DNA from each cell subset was distributed evenly across all wells of several immunoSEQ 96-well plates, and each plate was treated as a replicate. For sorted subsets, each replicate PCR was loaded with approximately 190 ng genomic DNA, equivalent to some 31,000 T cell genomes. Purified libraries were measured with a Qubit 3.0 fluorometer, size-checked on a Bioanalyzer 2100, and measured again with the KAPA Library Quantification kit. Every immunoSEQ 96-well plate was sequenced on a separate single-read 150-cycle Illumina NextSeq 550 flow cell. As for the original processing: Because only junctional sequences without quality scores were contained in the immunoSEQ output, filtering matching that applied to full-length reads could not be performed. To assign V/J genes and CDR3, sequences were annotated against IMGT germline references using PyIR, a Python wrapper for IgBLAST v1.9. Reads were filtered out if the reads had weak V/J assignments (E-value above 1e-6), no CDR3, stop codons, out-of-frame junctions, or ambiguous translated residues. A V3J clonotype was defined by an identical inferred V gene, J gene, and CDR3 amino acid sequence. To compute the percentage overlap between repertoires, the number of shared unique clonotypes was divided by the size of the smaller repertoire. Richness of each repertoire was evaluated using RTK rarefaction, the Chao1 estimator, and Recon v2.1 estimates of unobserved clonotypes. Generation probabilities were computed with OLGA for all TCRbeta clonotypes obtained by the gDNA method from several donors. The immuneACCESS repertoire file appears here via TCRdb, limited to in-frame rearrangements. These files lack a portion of the clones; in checked studies, under half of the deficit traces to unresolved V genes, and the cause of the others is not known. Clonal size and the V and J genes are those of that table, whereas D and trimming came from the DNA. Within this sample are some 1.4 million clones, with around 97% of them counted one time only. More than 0.9% of the sample is held by the ten biggest clonotypes.

Donors were healthy HIV-negative adults with no recently reported acute infections or vaccinations. Every donor was a Caucasian adult residing in Nashville, Tennessee, USA. CD4+ T cells were enriched by magnetic negative selection, after which naive cells were positively selected on CD45RA and the negative fraction was taken as the memory subset. After blood collection by leukapheresis, PBMCs were isolated using Ficoll-Histopaque density gradient centrifugation and then cryopreserved in the vapor phase of liquid nitrogen. Analytical flow cytometry was used to check the purity and quantity of each magnetically sorted T cell population. Genomic DNA was isolated from every sorted fraction and measured by UV absorbance on a Nanodrop 2000c.

The chain was built from TRBV27 and TRBJ2-1, and TRBD1 may be the D gene, going by 6 matching bases. Source material: naive CD4+ T cells sorted from blood. The sample's cell subset or site label, in plain terms: CD45RA+ positively selected. The clonotype originates from a man aged 30 to 45 in good health. At the DNA level, the sequence is TGTGCCAGCGGGACAACTTACAATGAGCAGTTCTTC. Translated, it gives CASGTTYNEQFF.